This T cell receptor (beta chain) was observed in a study of blood T cell repertoires in COVID-19 (dated by TCRdb to between 2020 and 2021). A note on the overall study: The collaborator samples originated in the United States, Italy and Spain and spanned the acute and convalescent phases of COVID-19. The material from the prospective study consisted of cDNA or gDNA derived from T cells, B-cell-depleted T cells, or PBMCs. Deeply sampled blood TCRbeta repertoires from subjects exposed to, actively infected with, or recovered from COVID-19 were included in the dataset. The repertoires were released in a freely available public database intended as a resource for research on the immune response to SARS-CoV-2. Samples came from the ongoing ImmuneRACE study (first 160 participants) plus 1,254 subjects from 6 global collaborators. Nearly every sample came with metadata listing a de-identified subject ID, COVID-19 status, age in years and sex. HLA class I and class II types, where available, came from metadata supplied by the sample provider rather than from assay-based typing. Paper-wide results and their limitations: Clinical and demographic metadata were provided uncurated, with the amount varying by source and participant.

The table lists this clone with a count of one. It has no known antigen specificity. Base qualities are not provided; no much larger clone lies one nucleotide away. From its cysteine to its phenylalanine, the CDR3 spans 13 amino acids. The read is trimmed to its CDR3 DNA, 39 bases read in frame from base 1. Per the germline V gene, SGHVS is the CDR1 and FQNEAQ is the CDR2. V is pared back by 5 bases and J by 4 bases, with 11 bases lying between the germline termini. Each collaborating institution followed its own protocols to collect whole blood in K2EDTA tubes. For TCRbeta analysis, collaborators shipped samples in one of three forms: frozen whole blood, isolated PBMCs, or DNA extracted from either of those sample types. TCRbeta CDR3 regions were amplified from genomic DNA by means of the immunoSEQ Assay, a bias-controlled multiplex PCR. Regarding the original processing steps: Nucleated cell counts per sample were estimated from amplification of reference gene primers within the assay. To quantify the absolute abundance of each unique TCRbeta CDR3 rearrangement, sequence reads were collapsed and filtered. For each sample, productive Simpson clonality was calculated as the square root of Simpson's diversity index across productive rearrangements. The table was pulled from immuneACCESS by TCRdb, which kept in-frame rearrangements only. Such tables lose some clones; where checked, under half of the loss comes from unresolved V genes, and the rest has no known cause. V, J and clone size reflect that table, while D and trimming were determined from the DNA. This sample is represented by roughly 35,000 clones; 80% to 90% of them were singletons. Clones ranked in the top ten supply 15% to 20% of the sample.

The receptor comes from a man between 65 and 85 years old with acute or convalescent COVID-19. Sequencing was performed on peripheral blood. The chain links TRBV7-8 with TRBJ1-2; no confident D gene assignment can be made. The DNA sequence reads TGTGCCAGCAGCCCGCTAGTCATCTATGGCTACACCTTC. This codes for CASSPLVIYGYTF.